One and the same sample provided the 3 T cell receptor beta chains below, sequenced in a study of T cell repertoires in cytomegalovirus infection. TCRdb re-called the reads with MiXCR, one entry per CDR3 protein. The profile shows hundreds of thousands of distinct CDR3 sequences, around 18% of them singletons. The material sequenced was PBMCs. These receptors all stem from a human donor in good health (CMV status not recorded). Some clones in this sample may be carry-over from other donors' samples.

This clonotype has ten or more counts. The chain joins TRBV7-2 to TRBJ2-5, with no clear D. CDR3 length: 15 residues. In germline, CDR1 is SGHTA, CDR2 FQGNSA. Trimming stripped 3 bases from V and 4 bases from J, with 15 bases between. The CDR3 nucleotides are TGTGCCAGCAGCTTCCAGCGTTCAGTGGTAGAGACCCAGTACTTC. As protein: CASSFQRSVVETQYF. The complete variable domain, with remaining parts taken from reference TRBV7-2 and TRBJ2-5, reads GAGVSQSPSNKVTEKGKDVELRCDPISGHTALYWYRQSLGQGLEFLIYFQGNSAPDKSGLPSDRFSAERTGGSVSTLTIQRTQQEDSAVYLCASSFQRSVVETQYFGPGTRLLVL.

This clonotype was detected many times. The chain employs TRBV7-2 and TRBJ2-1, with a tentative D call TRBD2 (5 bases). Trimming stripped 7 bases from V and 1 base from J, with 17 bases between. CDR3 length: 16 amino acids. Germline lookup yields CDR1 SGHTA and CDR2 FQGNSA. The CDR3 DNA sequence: TGTGCCAGCATGCCCCCCGGGGTCAGGTCCTACAATGAGCAGTTCTTC. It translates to CASMPPGVRSYNEQFF.

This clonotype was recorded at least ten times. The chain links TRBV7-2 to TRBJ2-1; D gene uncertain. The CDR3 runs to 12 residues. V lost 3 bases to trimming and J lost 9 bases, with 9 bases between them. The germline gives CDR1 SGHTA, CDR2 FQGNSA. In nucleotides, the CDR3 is TGTGCCAGCAGCTTTCGGTCAAGTGAGCAGTTCTTC. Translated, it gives CASSFRSSEQFF.